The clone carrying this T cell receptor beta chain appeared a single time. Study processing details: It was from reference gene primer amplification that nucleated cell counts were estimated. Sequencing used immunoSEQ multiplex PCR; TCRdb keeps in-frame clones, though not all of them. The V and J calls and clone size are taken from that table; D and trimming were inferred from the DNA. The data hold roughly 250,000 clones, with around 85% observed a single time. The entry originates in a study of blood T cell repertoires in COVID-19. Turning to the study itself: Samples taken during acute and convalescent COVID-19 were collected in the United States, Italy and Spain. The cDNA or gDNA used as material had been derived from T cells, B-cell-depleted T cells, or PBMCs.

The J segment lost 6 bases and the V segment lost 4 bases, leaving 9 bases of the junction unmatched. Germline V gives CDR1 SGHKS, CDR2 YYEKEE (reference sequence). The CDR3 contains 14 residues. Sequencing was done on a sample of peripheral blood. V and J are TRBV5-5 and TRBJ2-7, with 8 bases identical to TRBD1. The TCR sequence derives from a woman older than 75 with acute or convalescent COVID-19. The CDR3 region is CASSLTGAGGEQYF. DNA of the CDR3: TGTGCCAGCAGCCTGACAGGGGCCGGGGGCGAGCAGTACTTC.